Detailed here is one TCR beta chain. Its recognized antigen is unknown. No base qualities exist here, and no much larger clone lies one base off it. Measured from the cysteine to the phenylalanine, the CDR3 is 18 residues long. The read is trimmed to its CDR3 DNA, 54 bases read in frame from base 1. V lost 0 bases and J lost 1 base; the stretch between them is 19 bases long. Taken from the germline V gene, the CDR1 and CDR2 loops are SGHDN and FVKESK. These data are taken from a study of human thymus T cells (TCRdb year 2020). In terms of the full investigation: TCR alpha and beta repertoires from fewer than ten infant thymus samples and a few related peripheral blood samples were characterized in the study. Donor ages ranged from about 6 to 250 days, and the cohort comprised five or six male and two female infants. What the study reported, not specific to this receptor: Highly overlapping thymic TCR repertoires among unrelated individuals were reported in the related research. Thymus samples yielded on average roughly 810,000 unique TCRB clonotypes, compared with roughly 80,000 from blood samples. V and J gene segment usage appeared biased in both thymic and peripheral blood repertoires.

The immunoSEQ multiplex PCR assay was used to amplify the TCRB and TCRAD loci from a standardized amount of quality-controlled genomic DNA. Amplicons spanned the V(D)J region at a length sufficient to cover the CDR3 and identify V and J genes. Amplicon sequencing was performed on an Illumina platform through the commercial immunoSEQ service. The published analysis was carried out like this. Primer bias and sequencing errors were corrected using previously described methods, and TCRAD and TCRB definitions followed the IMGT database. immunoSEQ Analyzer 3.0 and VDJTools were used for repertoire analysis, which covered basic statistics, V/J segment usage, diversity estimates, rarefaction and pairwise overlap. Diversity was estimated with Chao1, ChaoE, Efron-Thisted, Shannon and inverse Simpson indices, and also on datasets down-sampled to the smallest sample. For repertoire overlap, CDR3 nucleotide sequence, V gene and J gene had to match strictly, and clustering was done by Jaccard-based multidimensional scaling. TCRdb re-hosts the immuneACCESS table, in-frame sequences only. Its copies lack some clones; in the studies checked, an unresolved V gene accounts for under half of them, and the cause for the rest is not known. V and J calls and clone size are given by that table; D and trimming were obtained from the DNA. The sample table shows about 78,000 clones, and approximately 96% are seen once. The ten top clones hold roughly 0.031% of the sample.

Thymus tissue was obtained as surgical resects removed during corrective cardiac surgery. Immunologically healthy infants undergoing open corrective cardiac surgery for congenital heart defects in Finland were used as donors. Thymocytes were freed from the tissue by mechanical means and kept at -70 degrees C as pellets of roughly 9-30 million cells. A QIAsymphony instrument was used to extract genomic DNA from the frozen cell pellets. The TCR sequence derives from a boy younger than two with a congenital heart defect but otherwise immunologically healthy. The chain couples TRBV14 to TRBJ2-7; 6 matching bases give a weak D call of TRBD2. Sequenced material: thymus tissue. The CDR3 has the sequence CASSQDPVGGQGSYEQYF. DNA sequence: TGTGCCAGCAGCCAAGATCCCGTGGGGGGTCAAGGATCCTACGAGCAGTACTTC.